Below are 17 T cell receptor beta chains sequenced from a single sample in a study of CD8+ T cells in alopecia areata (dated by TCRdb to the late 2010s). The protocol used for the library was the immunoSEQ multiplex PCR assay. RNA was extracted from all samples and reverse transcribed into cDNA, which served as template for TCR sequencing. Drawn from immuneACCESS, this table holds only the in-frame rearrangements with V and J called that TCRdb kept. Clones are partly lost; checked studies trace under half to an unresolved V gene and leave the rest unexplained. This sample comprises about 200,000 clones, roughly 50% of them detected only once. Under 7% of the sample rests with the top ten. In light of the paper, this sample's time point label describes: 24 weeks on oral tofacitinib. The sample's treatment or condition label, decoded: oral pan-JAK inhibitor, 5-10 mg twice daily. This specimen consisted of CD4+ T cells sorted from blood, obtained at week 24, from a patient treated with tofacitinib. The source is a human donor with alopecia areata.

This clone was found a few times. V is TRBV29-1 and J is TRBJ2-7; D is possibly TRBD1 (6 bases). The CDR3 is 12 amino acids. Trimming took 2 bases from V and 4 from J, leaving 9 bases between them. Germline CDR1 and CDR2: SQVTM and ANQGSEA. The CDR3 region is CSVERQGYEQYF. The CDR3, as DNA: TGCAGCGTTGAAAGGCAGGGGTACGAGCAGTACTTC.

This sequence joins TRBV29-1 and TRBJ1-2, with D possibly being TRBD1 (6 bases). V gave up 6 bases and J gave up 8 bases, with 16 bases separating them. The CDR3 has 12 residues. CDR1 is SQVTM, CDR2 ANQGSEA, per germline. In nucleotides, the CDR3 is TGCAGCGTCCTCGGGGGGGCGCGGGGCTACACCTTC. Translation: CSVLGGARGYTF.

The CDR3 bases are TGTGCCAGCAGCTTGACTAGCGGGAGAGCCGACAATGAGCAGTTCTTC. Its protein is CASSLTSGRADNEQFF. This sequence joins TRBV13 and TRBJ2-1; 12 bases line up with TRBD2. Unmatched junction bases numbered 5, after V lost 3 bases and J lost 5 bases. Per germline, CDR1 PRHDT and CDR2 FYEKMQ (reference sequence). The CDR3 spans 16 residues.

The chain employs TRBV5-5 and TRBJ2-2, with D unclear. The V end was cut by 3 bases, the J end by 2 bases, with 8 bases between. Germline CDR1 and CDR2: SGHKS and YYEKEE (reference sequence). The CDR3 spans 14 residues. The CDR3: CASSWQPNTGELFF. CDR3 DNA: TGTGCCAGCAGCTGGCAGCCAAACACCGGGGAGCTGTTTTTT.

The chain uses TRBV29-1 and TRBJ1-2; D is perhaps TRBD1 (6 bases). This CDR3 spans 14 amino acids. CDR1 and CDR2 from the germline V gene are SQVTM and ANQGSEA. V was trimmed by 5 bases and J by 4 bases, leaving 17 bases between them. The CDR3 loop is CSVYDPDRFYGYTF. In DNA form, the CDR3 reads TGCAGCGTTTACGATCCGGACAGATTCTATGGCTACACCTTC.

This sequence joins TRBV7-2 and TRBJ2-5; no clear D. Per the germline V gene, CDR1 is SGHTA and CDR2 is FQGNSA. The germline V and J ends were trimmed by 5 bases and 2 bases, with 6 bases remaining between them. The CDR3 is made up of 12 amino acids. The CDR3: CASSVFQETQYF. CDR3 sequence (DNA): TGTGCCAGCAGCGTATTTCAAGAGACCCAGTACTTC.

The rearrangement joins TRBV29-1 to TRBJ1-1, with D maybe TRBD1 (6 bases). Per germline, CDR1 SQVTM and CDR2 ANQGSEA. The CDR3 is 13 amino acids. The germline V and J ends were trimmed by 0 bases and 4 bases, with 9 bases remaining between them. This chain's CDR3 is CSVEEKGGTEAFF. CDR3 in DNA: TGCAGCGTTGAAGAGAAAGGGGGCACTGAAGCTTTCTTT.

The chain combines TRBV6-5 with TRBJ1-1; D may be TRBD1 (6 bases). Looked up from germline, CDR1 is MNHEY and CDR2 is SVGAGI. CDR3 size: 13 residues. V dropped 2 bases and J dropped 5 bases, with 9 bases sitting between them. The CDR3 here is CASSYGTGTEAFF. In nucleotides, the CDR3 is TGTGCCAGCAGTTACGGCACAGGGACTGAAGCTTTCTTT.

The table lists this clone with a few counts. Other DNA sequences in the sample encode the same CDR3. The chain carries TRBV30 and TRBJ1-5; no reliable D call. Deletions cut 0 bases from V and 4 bases from J, with 7 bases between. This CDR3 is built from 13 residues. Germline CDR1 reads GTSNPN; CDR2 reads SVGIG (reference sequence). The CDR3 nucleotides are TGTGCCTGGAGTGTTGACGGGAATCAGCCCCAGCATTTT. This encodes CAWSVDGNQPQHF.

The chain carries TRBV30 and TRBJ2-1; the match to TRBD1 covers 8 bases. The J segment lost 4 bases and the V segment lost 3 bases, leaving 2 bases of the junction unmatched. This CDR3 has 13 amino acids. The germline V gene has CDR1 GTSNPN and CDR2 SVGIG (reference sequence). Here the CDR3 DNA reads TGTGCCTGGAGAGGGACAGGATACAATGAGCAGTTCTTC. It yields the protein CAWRGTGYNEQFF.

The table lists this clone with a few counts. The gene calls are TRBV14 and TRBJ2-7, with D tentatively TRBD2 (6 bases). The germline V and J ends were trimmed by 4 bases and 2 bases, with 18 bases remaining between them. Germline V gene sequence: CDR1 SGHDN, CDR2 FVKESK. The CDR3 has 16 amino acids. In DNA, the CDR3 is TGTGCCAGCAGCCCTCTTTCCCAGGGAGGTGCCTACGAGCAGTACTTC. The encoded protein is CASSPLSQGGAYEQYF.

V is TRBV27 and J is TRBJ1-5; D remains unclear. The length of the CDR3 is 12 residues. V was pared by 2 bases and J by 7 bases, with 6 bases between. Germline-derived CDR1 and CDR2 are MNHEY and SMNVEV (reference sequence). The CDR3, as DNA: TGTGCCAGCAGTTTACGCGGGCAGCCCCAGCATTTT. This gives the protein CASSLRGQPQHF.

The V gene is TRBV6-6, the J gene TRBJ2-5; no firm D call. The V end lost 2 bases, the J end lost 9 bases, and 10 bases lay between the germline ends. Germline CDR1 is MNHNY and CDR2 is SVGAGI (reference sequence). The CDR3 runs 12 residues. The CDR3 sequence is CASSYGQDAQYF. CDR3 in DNA: TGTGCCAGCAGTTACGGTCAGGATGCCCAGTACTTC.

CDR3 loop: CASSWAAANVLTF. The CDR3 region has the DNA TGTGCCAGCAGCTGGGCTGCGGCCAACGTCCTGACTTTC. V gene TRBV27 combines with J gene TRBJ2-6, with no clear D. Germline V gene sequence: CDR1 MNHEY, CDR2 SMNVEV (reference sequence). CDR3 size: 13 residues. With 6 bases removed from V and 6 bases from J, the gap between germline ends came to 9 bases.

The V gene is TRBV6-6, the J gene TRBJ1-2; 7 bases agree with TRBD1. The CDR3 extends over 15 amino acids. Germline V CDR1 and CDR2: MNHNY, SVGAGI (reference sequence). With 5 bases clipped from V and 7 bases from J, the junction kept 13 bases outside the gene matches. The CDR3 loop reads CASSDQGQPIGGYTF. The CDR3 coding sequence is TGTGCCAGCAGTGACCAGGGACAGCCAATTGGTGGCTACACCTTC.

This clone occurred once. V is TRBV6-5 and J is TRBJ2-7; D possibly corresponds to TRBD2 (6 bases). CDR3 length: 15 residues. Germline values: CDR1 MNHEY, CDR2 SVGAGI. Trimming took off 2 bases at V and 1 base at J, with 12 bases between the two ends. The CDR3 region is CASSYGAGSSYEQYF. CDR3 nucleotide sequence: TGTGCCAGCAGTTACGGTGCGGGGAGTTCCTACGAGCAGTACTTC.

The CDR3 sequence: CSVDFTGAVTEAFF. In DNA form, the CDR3 reads TGCAGCGTTGATTTTACAGGGGCGGTCACTGAAGCTTTCTTT. This chain joins TRBV29-1 and TRBJ1-1, with 7 positions matching TRBD1. This CDR3 is 14 amino acids long. Germline V gene data show CDR1 as SQVTM and CDR2 as ANQGSEA. Trimming cost V 3 bases and J 4 bases; bases outside gene matches: 8.